This entry concerns a single TCR beta chain. Its antigen is still unknown. The sample is drawn from a study of blood T cells in healthy people across ages. Through a sample-barcoded 5' primer and a J-beta primer mix, a second PCR was run for roughly 7 to 12 cycles. MiXCR, run by TCRdb on the 5' RACE reads, gives a single entry per CDR3 protein. The sample carries more than 1,000,000 distinct CDR3 sequences, under 30% recorded once. For every donor, a draw yielded 9.5 to 10 milliliters of peripheral blood. Germline V gene sequence: CDR1 SGHRS, CDR2 YFSETQ. There are 15 residues in the CDR3. Trimming removed 4 bases from V and 8 bases from J; junction bases left unmatched: 13. Study-level results: Compared with aged donors, long-lived donors showed fewer expanded clones, suggesting selection.

These same data were also listed under a study on T cells of mothers and their children. As reported in that work: Three healthy Caucasian mothers, along with their six children, were the donors. No persistent microchimeric T cell clones were detected.

The sequenced sample consisted of blood. The chain is built from TRBV5-1 and TRBJ1-2; TRBD1 agrees at 8 bases. The receptor was derived from a girl aged 2-10 years in good health. This chain's CDR3 is CASSHLRTGRDGYTF. In DNA, the CDR3 is TGCGCCAGCAGCCATCTCCGGACAGGGCGGGACGGCTACACCTTC. The full variable domain, completed using reference TRBV5-1 and TRBJ1-2, is KAGVTQTPRYLIKTRGQQVTLSCSPISGHRSVSWYQQTPGQGLQFLFEYFSETQRNKGNFPGRFSGRQFSNSRSEMNVSTLELGDSALYLCASSHLRTGRDGYTFGSGTRLTVV.